This paragraph reports one TCR beta chain. The antigen it recognizes is unknown. No base quality information exists; no much larger clone differs at one position. From the cysteine through the phenylalanine, the CDR3 covers 15 amino acids. Only the CDR3 part of the read is kept: 45 bases, read in frame from the first base. V is cut by 0 bases and J by 2 bases, and the space between the germline ends is 12 bases. CDR1 and CDR2 were assigned from the germline V gene as SGHRS and YFSETQ. The sample comes from a study of OX40 agonist ivuxolimab in advanced cancers. Describing the broader study: The costimulatory receptor OX40 (CD134) was targeted by ivuxolimab, a fully human IgG2 agonistic monoclonal antibody. Peripheral TCRbeta sequencing was intended to test whether TCR sequence diversity was altered and clonal T-cell expansion was caused by ivuxolimab. A male proportion of around 81% and a mean age of about 60 years, ranging from roughly 23 to 80, were recorded for the dose-escalation cohort. Of the roughly 51 patients in dose escalation, about 20 had hepatocellular carcinoma, about 15 had melanoma, 9 had renal cell carcinoma and 9 had head and neck cancer. Partial responses were achieved by three dose-escalation patients, of whom one had hepatocellular carcinoma and two had cutaneous melanoma. Patients were allowed to have had prior anti-PD-1, anti-PD-L1 or anti-CTLA-4 therapy, and around two fifths of the dose-escalation patients had been treated with checkpoint inhibitors. Intravenous ivuxolimab was administered to patients every 2 weeks at six dose levels: 0.01, 0.1, 0.3, 1.5, 3 and 10 mg/kg. The paper covers the monotherapy dose-escalation part of the phase I ivuxolimab trial, which included N ≈ 50 patients. Paper-wide results and their limitations: At doses of 0.1 to 3.0 mg/kg, clonal expansion of both CD4+ and CD8+ T cells in blood was seen between baseline and week 6. In the 0.1-3.0 mg/kg groups, partial responders were among the patients with the lowest normalized peripheral clonal expansion, particularly in CD8+ T cells. The antigen specificity of the clonally expanded peripheral T cells was not determined. Low levels of normalized T-cell clonal expansion were also shown by some nonresponding patients. After ivuxolimab, CD8+ T cells had more expanded clones than CD4+ T cells on average.

Genomic DNA was extracted from sorted cells for sequencing of the TCRbeta CDR3 region. TCRbeta CDR3 regions were sequenced using the immunoSEQ Assay. TCRdb carries this immuneACCESS record with in-frame sequences only. Its versions omit some clonotypes, under half of them owing to an unresolved V gene in the studies checked, with the rest unexplained. This sample comprises about 94,000 clones, around nine tenths of them detected only once. The ten biggest clones cover about 0.33% of the sample. The trial excluded patients who had a history of autoimmune disease or were on systemic immunosuppression. Peripheral blood for TCR sequencing was drawn from every dose cohort at baseline, at cycle 4 day 1 and at cycle 7 day 1. The samples were taken from a phase I, first-in-human, multicenter, open-label dose-escalation trial of ivuxolimab. Adults with locally advanced or metastatic melanoma, renal cell, hepatocellular, or head and neck squamous cell carcinoma were enrolled in the trial. Before TCR sequencing, CD4+ T cells and CD8+ T cells were sorted from peripheral blood as separate populations.

The specimen comprised CD4+ or CD8+ T cells sorted from blood, sampled in a trial of the OX40 agonist ivuxolimab. Recombination linked TRBV5-1 to TRBJ2-7, with the D gene too uncertain to name. The receptor's source is an adult with an advanced solid tumor such as melanoma, head and neck, liver or kidney cancer. The encoded CDR3 is CASSLEAGTTYEQYF. The DNA is as follows: TGCGCCAGCAGCTTGGAGGCAGGAACTACCTACGAGCAGTACTTC. Full variable domain (CDR3 extended with the reference TRBV5-1 and TRBJ2-7 proteins): KAGVTQTPRYLIKTRGQQVTLSCSPISGHRSVSWYQQTPGQGLQFLFEYFSETQRNKGNFPGRFSGRQFSNSRSEMNVSTLELGDSALYLCASSLEAGTTYEQYFGPGTRLTVT.